This record looks at one T cell receptor beta chain sequence and its context. The data are from a study of blood T cell repertoires in COVID-19. Turning to the study itself: Acute-phase and convalescent COVID-19 samples originated in the United States, Italy and Spain. T cells, B-cell-depleted T cells, or PBMCs provided the cDNA or gDNA that served as material.

The CDR3 sequence is 14 residues long. V gave up 6 bases and J gave up 8 bases; unmatched junction bases: 5. Germline loops: CDR1 LGHNA, CDR2 YNFKEQ. Generated by immunoSEQ multiplex PCR, the TCRdb table keeps only in-frame clones and is missing some. The sample yields fewer than 110,000 clones, 91% seen once. The sample was peripheral blood. This TCR came from a man in his fifties with acute or convalescent COVID-19. The chain has TRBV4-2 and TRBJ1-6, with 9 bases aligning to TRBD1. Here the CDR3 reads CASRNRQGDSPLHF. CDR3 bases: TGTGCCAGCAGGAACCGACAGGGGGATTCACCCCTCCACTTT.